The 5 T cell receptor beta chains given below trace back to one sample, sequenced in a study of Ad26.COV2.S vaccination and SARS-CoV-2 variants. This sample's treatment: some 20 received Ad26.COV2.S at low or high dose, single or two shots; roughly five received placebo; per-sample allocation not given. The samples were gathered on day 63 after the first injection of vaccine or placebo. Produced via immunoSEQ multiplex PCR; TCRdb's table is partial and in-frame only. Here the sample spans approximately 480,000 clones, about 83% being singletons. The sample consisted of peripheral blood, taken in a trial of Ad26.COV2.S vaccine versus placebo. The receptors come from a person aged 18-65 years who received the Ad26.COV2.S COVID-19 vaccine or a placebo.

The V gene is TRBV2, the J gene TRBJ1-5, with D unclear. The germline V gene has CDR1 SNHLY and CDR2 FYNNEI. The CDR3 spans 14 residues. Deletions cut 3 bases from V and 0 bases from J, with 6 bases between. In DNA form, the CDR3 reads TGTGCCAGCAGTGACAATTATAGCAATCAGCCCCAGCATTTT. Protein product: CASSDNYSNQPQHF.

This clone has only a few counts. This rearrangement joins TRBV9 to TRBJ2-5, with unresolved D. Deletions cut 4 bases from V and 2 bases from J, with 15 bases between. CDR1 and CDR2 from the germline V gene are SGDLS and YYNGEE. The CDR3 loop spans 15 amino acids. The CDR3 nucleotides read TGTGCCAGCAGCCCCTCGGCAGCGACTCAAGAGACCCAGTACTTC. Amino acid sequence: CASSPSAATQETQYF. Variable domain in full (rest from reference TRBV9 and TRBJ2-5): DSGVTQTPKHLITATGQRVTLRCSPRSGDLSVYWYQQSLDQGLQFLIQYYNGEERAKGNILERFSAQQFPDLHSELNLSSLELGDSALYFCASSPSAATQETQYFGPGTRLLVL.

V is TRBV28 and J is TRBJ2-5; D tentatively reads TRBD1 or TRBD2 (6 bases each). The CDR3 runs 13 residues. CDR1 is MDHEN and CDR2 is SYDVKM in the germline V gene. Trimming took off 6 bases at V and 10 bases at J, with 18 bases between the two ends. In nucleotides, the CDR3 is TGTGCCAGCAGAGGGGGGAGGCCCTGGGACCAGTACTTC. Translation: CASRGGRPWDQYF.

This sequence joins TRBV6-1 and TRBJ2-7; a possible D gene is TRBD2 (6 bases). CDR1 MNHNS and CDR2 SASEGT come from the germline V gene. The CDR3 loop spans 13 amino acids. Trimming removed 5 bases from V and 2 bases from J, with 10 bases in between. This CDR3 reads CASSWREAYEQYF. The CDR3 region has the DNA TGTGCCAGCAGTTGGAGGGAAGCCTACGAGCAGTACTTC.

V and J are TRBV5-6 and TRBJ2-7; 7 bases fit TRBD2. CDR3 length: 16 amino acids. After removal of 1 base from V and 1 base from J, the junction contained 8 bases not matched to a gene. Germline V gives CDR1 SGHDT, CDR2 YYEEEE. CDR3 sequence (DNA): TGTGCCAGCAGCTTGTTGGTAGCGGGCCAATCCTACGAGCAGTACTTC. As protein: CASSLLVAGQSYEQYF.